The next 12 T cell receptor beta chains were all read from a single sample in a study of T cell changes during pregnancy in multiple sclerosis. Method: immunoSEQ multiplex PCR; TCRdb's copy keeps in-frame clones and lacks some. The data hold approximately 60,000 clones, with approximately 93% observed a single time. The starting material was CD8+ T cells from peripheral blood mononuclear cells, obtained in the second trimester of pregnancy. The source is a female donor with multiple sclerosis, enrolled in a pregnancy study.

This clone was counted a single time. J is TRBJ1-2 and V is TRBV6-5, with 7 bases aligning to TRBD1. The CDR3 extends over 15 amino acids. Trimming removed 7 bases from V and 4 bases from J; junction bases left unmatched: 12. The germline CDR1 and CDR2 sequences are MNHEY and SVGAGI. This chain's CDR3 is CASIKRGDRRYGYTF. CDR3 in DNA: TGTGCCAGCATCAAACGCGGGGACAGACGCTATGGCTACACCTTC.

This clone has a single count. At one end the junction does not follow the germline gene, possibly because of a read error. V and J are TRBV27 and TRBJ2-1; 9 bases align to TRBD2. Germline V gene data show CDR1 as MNHEY and CDR2 as SMNVEV (reference sequence). The CDR3 totals 12 residues. CDR3 nucleotides: TGTGCCAGCAGTTCCAGCGGGAGGAGTAAGCTCTTC. Protein: CASSSSGRSKLF.

The chain is built from TRBV6-4 and TRBJ1-1, with 9 bases matching TRBD1. V lost 0 bases and J lost 4; bases outside the gene matches: 0. Germline lookup yields CDR1 MRHNA and CDR2 SNTAGT. This CDR3 contains 14 residues. CDR3 in DNA: TGTGCCAGCAGTGACTCGACAGGGGGCACTGAAGCTTTCTTT. It encodes CASSDSTGGTEAFF.

The V call is TRBV5-1, the J call TRBJ2-7; possible D gene TRBD1, 5 bases. CDR1 is SGHRS, CDR2 YFSETQ, per germline. The CDR3 length is 14 residues. V lost 1 base, J lost 2 bases, and 10 bases lay in between. The CDR3 loop reads CASSLSKGTYEQYF. The CDR3 coding sequence is TGCGCCAGCAGCTTGTCCAAGGGGACCTACGAGCAGTACTTC.

This rearrangement joins TRBV27 to TRBJ2-3; a weak D match, TRBD2 (5 bases). Germline CDR1 is MNHEY and CDR2 is SMNVEV (reference sequence). Trimming removed 5 bases from V and 0 bases from J, with 18 bases in between. CDR3 size: 17 residues. In DNA form, the CDR3 reads TGTGCCAGCAGTCCCCTTTTCGGAGGAACTAGCACAGATACGCAGTATTTT. Its translation: CASSPLFGGTSTDTQYF.

The chain combines TRBV7-6 with TRBJ1-1; D is perhaps TRBD1 (6 bases). Trimming cost V 5 bases and J 1 base, with 11 bases left between them. The germline V gene encodes CDR1 SGHVS and CDR2 FNYEAQ. The CDR3 is 14 amino acids. CDR3 in DNA: TGTGCCAGCAGCCAAGGACAGTCGAACACTGAAGCTTTCTTT. The encoded protein is CASSQGQSNTEAFF.

The chain combines TRBV9 with TRBJ2-7; TRBD1 is a possible D gene (5 bases). V lost 0 bases to trimming and J lost 3 bases, with 10 bases between them. The CDR3 consists of 14 residues. Germline lookup yields CDR1 SGDLS and CDR2 YYNGEE. CDR3 sequence reads: CASSVASRDYEQYF. Here the CDR3 DNA reads TGTGCCAGCAGCGTAGCAAGCAGGGACTACGAGCAGTACTTC.

The chain combines TRBV4-2 with TRBJ1-1; 8 bases agree with TRBD1. The germline CDR1 and CDR2 sequences are LGHNA and YNFKEQ. Trimming cost V 0 bases and J 10 bases; bases outside gene matches: 13. The CDR3 is 16 amino acids. For the CDR3, the DNA is TGTGCCAGCAGCCAAGAAGGACAGGGAGGAATTTTGGGAGCTTTCTTT. Translated: CASSQEGQGGILGAFF.

The V call is TRBV28, the J call TRBJ1-1; 9 bases are a match to TRBD1. The trim removed 5 bases at V and 0 bases at J, leaving 19 bases unmatched. The CDR3 sequence is 20 residues long. Looked up from germline, CDR1 is MDHEN and CDR2 is SYDVKM. Written as DNA, the CDR3 is TGTGCCAGCAGTCCGGGACAGGGCCTACACATCGCCTTCATGAACACTGAAGCTTTCTTT. Encoded protein: CASSPGQGLHIAFMNTEAFF.

The chain combines TRBV4-3 with TRBJ2-1, with 12 bases lining up with TRBD1. In germline, CDR1 is LGHNA, CDR2 YSLEER. This CDR3 spans 16 amino acids. Trimming took 0 bases from V and 9 from J; bases not matched to a gene: 6. The CDR3 DNA sequence: TGCGCCAGCAGCCAAGAGGGAGGGACAGGGGGCTCTGAGCAGTTCTTC. Its translation is CASSQEGGTGGSEQFF.

This chain connects TRBV28 to TRBJ2-1; 7 bases agree with TRBD2. J lost 6 bases, V lost 6 bases, and 5 bases had no gene match. This CDR3 is 13 amino acids long. Germline lookup yields CDR1 MDHEN and CDR2 SYDVKM. The chain's CDR3 is CASSRASGNEQFF. As DNA, the CDR3 is TGTGCCAGCAGCCGAGCTAGCGGCAATGAGCAGTTCTTC.

The V and J genes are TRBV29-1 and TRBJ2-7; 7 bases fit TRBD1. Germline V gene lookup returns CDR1 SQVTM and CDR2 ANQGSEA. The CDR3 is 12 amino acids. J lost 6 bases, V lost 3 bases, and 5 bases had no gene match. Written as DNA, the CDR3 is TGCAGCGTTGAGGAAGACAGGGCCGAGCAGTACTTC. It yields the protein CSVEEDRAEQYF.